This T cell receptor (beta chain) derives from a study of cytomegalovirus exposure and HLA in healthy donors. Study-wide results and limits: There were some V segments, including TRBV6-2 and TRBV6-3, excluded as indistinguishable.

The PCR contained 60 Vbeta and 13 Jbeta primers. TCRdb keeps only in-frame clones here, not all; method: immunoSEQ multiplex PCR. The data contain over 150,000 clones, over 70% of them singletons. As to this clone: Its matching antigen is unknown.

The germline CDR1 and CDR2 sequences are PRHDT and FYEKMQ (reference sequence). The CDR3 has 16 residues. V lost 0 bases and J 5 bases, leaving 13 bases between the germline ends. The sequence derives from a man younger than 35 in good health and CMV-seropositive. V usage is TRBV13 and J usage is TRBJ1-4, with unresolved D. Sequencing input: PBMCs. CDR3: CASSLGGGHRNEKLFF. CDR3 DNA sequence: TGTGCCAGCAGCTTAGGGGGCGGGCACCGAAATGAAAAACTGTTTTTT.